What follows describes a single T cell receptor (beta chain). What it binds is unknown. One end of the junction is discordant with germline, which a read error may explain. The data originate from a study of blood T cells in healthy people across ages. Findings and caveats of the study: The unsorted PBMCs prevented any conclusive comparison of naive versus antigen-experienced cells. Diversity was estimated from one million T cells, and these estimates were considered underestimates.

The donors, aged roughly 6 to 95, were healthy Caucasians from Russia. From germline, CDR1 is KGHSH and CDR2 LQKENI. The CDR3 sequence is 14 residues long. The authors ran a second PCR of about 7 to 12 cycles using a sample-barcoded 5' primer and a J-beta primer mix. TCRdb fed the 5' RACE reads into MiXCR, producing one record per CDR3 protein. Here the sample spans about 570,000 distinct CDR3 sequences, 25% to 30% being singletons. The rearrangement uses TRBV18 and TRBJ1-2; weak D call: TRBD1 (5 bases). The clonotype was recovered from a woman aged 65 to 85 in good health. The specimen was blood. The CDR3 region has the DNA TGTGCCGGCTCACCGCGGTCAGGGAACTATGGCTACACCTTC. It encodes CAGSPRSGNYGYTF.